This TCR beta chain is drawn from a study of T cell repertoires in cytomegalovirus infection. MiXCR, applied by TCRdb to the reads, yields one record per CDR3 protein. The sample contains hundreds of thousands of distinct CDR3 sequences, roughly a third of which appear only once. Findings of the study overall: CMV carriers with the relevant HLA were identified by cumulative public TCR beta family frequency.

As to this clonotype: Its antigen is not identified.

The specimen comprised cultured CD8+ T cells from PBMCs, sampled from culture after CMV antigen stimulation. The receptor was isolated from a human donor in good health (CMV status not recorded). Some clones in this sample may be carry-over from other donors' samples.

CDR3 loop: CASSFLTGSEQYF. The CDR3 region has the DNA TGTGCCAGCAGCTTCCTTACAGGGTCCGAGCAGTACTTC. This chain links TRBV5-5 with TRBJ2-7; perhaps TRBD1 as D (6 bases). Germline V lookup: CDR1 SGHKS, CDR2 YYEKEE (reference sequence). Trimming took 2 bases from V and 6 from J, leaving 12 bases between them. This CDR3 contains 13 residues.